A single sample is the source of the 2 T cell receptor beta chains below, sequenced in a study of T cell repertoires in cytomegalovirus infection. One entry per CDR3 protein results from TCRdb running MiXCR on the reads. The data hold 510,000 or so distinct CDR3 sequences, with more than 25% observed a single time. The specimen was PBMCs. The source is a human donor in good health (CMV status not recorded). Some clones in this sample may be carry-over from other donors' samples.

The table lists this clonotype with a few counts. The chain recombines TRBV7-2 with TRBJ1-2, with 7 bases lining up with TRBD1. The V segment lost 5 bases and the J segment 7 bases; nucleotides outside the gene matches: 7. The length of the CDR3 is 13 residues. Germline CDR1 is SGHTA and CDR2 is FQGNSA. This CDR3 is CASSLTRTGGYTF. The DNA of the CDR3 is TGTGCCAGCAGCCTCACTCGGACAGGTGGCTACACCTTC.

Many counts were recorded for this clonotype. This chain joins TRBV7-2 and TRBJ2-2, with a weak D call TRBD2 (6 bases). The germline V gene has CDR1 SGHTA and CDR2 FQGNSA. With 3 bases removed from V and 0 bases from J, the gap between germline ends came to 8 bases. The CDR3 runs to 15 residues. CDR3 nucleotides: TGTGCCAGCAGCTTGCTAGCGACGAACACCGGGGAGCTGTTTTTT. The encoded protein is CASSLLATNTGELFF. Drawing the rest from reference TRBV7-2 and TRBJ2-2, the complete variable domain is GAGVSQSPSNKVTEKGKDVELRCDPISGHTALYWYRQSLGQGLEFLIYFQGNSAPDKSGLPSDRFSAERTGGSVSTLTIQRTQQEDSAVYLCASSLLATNTGELFFGEGSRLTVL.